The present T cell receptor beta chain was sequenced within a study of blood T cell repertoires in COVID-19. Looking at the study overall: There were acute and convalescent COVID-19 samples, and they came from the United States, Italy and Spain.

As handled by the study authors: From reference gene primer amplification, estimates of nucleated cell counts were derived. The assay was immunoSEQ multiplex PCR, and TCRdb's table has in-frame clones only and misses some. V, J and clone size are taken as reported in that table, and D and trimming were inferred from the DNA itself. The sample holds 250,000 to 300,000 clones, around nine tenths seen once. This TCR derives from a woman aged 55-75 years who had recovered from COVID-19. The sample taken for sequencing was PBMCs or T cells enriched from blood (not recorded which).

This CDR3 is CASSWGTGAYEQYF. The CDR3 DNA reads as TGCGCCAGCAGCTGGGGGACAGGTGCCTACGAGCAGTACTTC. The rearrangement links TRBV5-1 to TRBJ2-7, with 8 bases identical to TRBD1. The CDR3 totals 14 residues. Germline values: CDR1 SGHRS, CDR2 YFSETQ. V was clipped by 3 bases and J by 2 bases; unmatched bases: 4.